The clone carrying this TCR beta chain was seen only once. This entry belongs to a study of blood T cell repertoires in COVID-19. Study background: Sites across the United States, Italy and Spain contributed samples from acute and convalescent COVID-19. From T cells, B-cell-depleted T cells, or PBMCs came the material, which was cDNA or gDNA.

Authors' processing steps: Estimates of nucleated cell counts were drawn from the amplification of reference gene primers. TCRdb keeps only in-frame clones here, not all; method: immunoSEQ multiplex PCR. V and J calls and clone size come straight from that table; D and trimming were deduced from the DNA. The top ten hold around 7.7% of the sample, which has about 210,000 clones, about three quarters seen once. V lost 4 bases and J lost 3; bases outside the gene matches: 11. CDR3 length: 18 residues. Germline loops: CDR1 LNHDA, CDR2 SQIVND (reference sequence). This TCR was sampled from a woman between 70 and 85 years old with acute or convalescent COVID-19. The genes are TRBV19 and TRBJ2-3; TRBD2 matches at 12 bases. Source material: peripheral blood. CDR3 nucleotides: TGTGCCAGTAGTACTAGCGGGGGGGCATGGTTTCAGACAGATACGCAGTATTTT. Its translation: CASSTSGGAWFQTDTQYF.